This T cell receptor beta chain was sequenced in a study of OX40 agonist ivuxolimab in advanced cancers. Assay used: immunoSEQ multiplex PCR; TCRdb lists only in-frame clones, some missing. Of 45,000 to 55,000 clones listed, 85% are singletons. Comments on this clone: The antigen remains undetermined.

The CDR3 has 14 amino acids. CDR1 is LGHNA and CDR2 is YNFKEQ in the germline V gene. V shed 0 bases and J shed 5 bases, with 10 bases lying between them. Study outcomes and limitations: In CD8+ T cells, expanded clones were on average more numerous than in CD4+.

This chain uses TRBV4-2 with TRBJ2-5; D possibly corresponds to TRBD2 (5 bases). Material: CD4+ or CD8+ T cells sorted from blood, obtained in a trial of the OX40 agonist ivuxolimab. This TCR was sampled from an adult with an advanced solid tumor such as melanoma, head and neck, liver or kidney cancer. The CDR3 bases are TGTGCCAGCAGCCAAGATCCACAGCGGGAGACCCAGTACTTC. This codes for CASSQDPQRETQYF.